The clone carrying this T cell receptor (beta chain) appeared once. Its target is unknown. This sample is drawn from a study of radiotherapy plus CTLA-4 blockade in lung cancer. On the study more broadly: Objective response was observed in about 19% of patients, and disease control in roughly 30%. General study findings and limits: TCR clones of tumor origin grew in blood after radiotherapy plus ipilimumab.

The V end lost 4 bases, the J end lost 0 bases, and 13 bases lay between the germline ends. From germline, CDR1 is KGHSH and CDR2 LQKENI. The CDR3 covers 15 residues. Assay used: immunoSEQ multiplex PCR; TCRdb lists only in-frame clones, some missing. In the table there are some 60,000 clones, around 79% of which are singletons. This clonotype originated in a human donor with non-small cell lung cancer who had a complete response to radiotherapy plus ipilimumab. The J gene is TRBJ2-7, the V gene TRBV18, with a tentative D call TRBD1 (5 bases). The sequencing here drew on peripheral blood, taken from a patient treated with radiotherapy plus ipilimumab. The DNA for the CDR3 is TGTGCCAGCTCACAGGGGTCCATCGACTCCTACGAGCAGTACTTC. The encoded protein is CASSQGSIDSYEQYF.